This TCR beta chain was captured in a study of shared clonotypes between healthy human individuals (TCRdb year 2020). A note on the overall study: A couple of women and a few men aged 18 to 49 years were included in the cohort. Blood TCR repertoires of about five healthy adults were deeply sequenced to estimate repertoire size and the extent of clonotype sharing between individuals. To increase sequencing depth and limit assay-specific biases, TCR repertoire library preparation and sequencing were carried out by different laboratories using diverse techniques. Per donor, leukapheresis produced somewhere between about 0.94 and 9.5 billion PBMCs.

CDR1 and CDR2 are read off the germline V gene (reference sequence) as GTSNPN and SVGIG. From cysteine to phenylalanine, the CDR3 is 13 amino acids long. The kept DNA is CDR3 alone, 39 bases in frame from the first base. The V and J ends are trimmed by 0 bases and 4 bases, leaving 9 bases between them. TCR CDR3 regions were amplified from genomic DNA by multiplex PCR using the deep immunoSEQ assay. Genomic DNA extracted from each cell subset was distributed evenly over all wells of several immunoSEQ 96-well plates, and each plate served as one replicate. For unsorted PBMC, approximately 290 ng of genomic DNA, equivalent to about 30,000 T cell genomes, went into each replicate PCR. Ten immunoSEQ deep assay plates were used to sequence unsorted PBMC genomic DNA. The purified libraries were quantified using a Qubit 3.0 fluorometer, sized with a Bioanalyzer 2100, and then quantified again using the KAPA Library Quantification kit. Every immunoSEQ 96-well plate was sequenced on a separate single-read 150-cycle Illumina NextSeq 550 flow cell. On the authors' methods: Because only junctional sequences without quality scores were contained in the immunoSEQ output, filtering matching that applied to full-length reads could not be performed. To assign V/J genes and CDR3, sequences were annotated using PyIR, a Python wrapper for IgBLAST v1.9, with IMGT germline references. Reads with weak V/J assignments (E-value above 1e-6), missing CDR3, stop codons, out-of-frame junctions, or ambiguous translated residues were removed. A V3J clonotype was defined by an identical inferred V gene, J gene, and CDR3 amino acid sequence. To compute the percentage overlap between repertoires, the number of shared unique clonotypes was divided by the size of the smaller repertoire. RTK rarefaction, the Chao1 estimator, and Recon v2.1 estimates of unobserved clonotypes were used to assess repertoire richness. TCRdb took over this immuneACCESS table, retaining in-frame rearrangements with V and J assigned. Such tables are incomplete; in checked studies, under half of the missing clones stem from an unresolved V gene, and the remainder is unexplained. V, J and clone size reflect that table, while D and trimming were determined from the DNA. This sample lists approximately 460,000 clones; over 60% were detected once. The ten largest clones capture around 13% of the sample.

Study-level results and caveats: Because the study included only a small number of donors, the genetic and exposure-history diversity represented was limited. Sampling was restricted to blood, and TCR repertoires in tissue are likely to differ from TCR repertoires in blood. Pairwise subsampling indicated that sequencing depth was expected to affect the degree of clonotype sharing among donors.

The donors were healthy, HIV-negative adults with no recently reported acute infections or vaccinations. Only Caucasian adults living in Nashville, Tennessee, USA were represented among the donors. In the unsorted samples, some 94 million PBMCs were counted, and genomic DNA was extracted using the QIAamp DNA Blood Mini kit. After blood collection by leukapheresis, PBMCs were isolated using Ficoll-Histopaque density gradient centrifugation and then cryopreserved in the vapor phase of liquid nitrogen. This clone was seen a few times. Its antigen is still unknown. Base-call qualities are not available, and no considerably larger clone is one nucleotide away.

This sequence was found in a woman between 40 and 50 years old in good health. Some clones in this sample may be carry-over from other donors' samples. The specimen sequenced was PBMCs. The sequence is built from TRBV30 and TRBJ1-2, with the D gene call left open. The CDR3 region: CAWSVLAFYGYTF. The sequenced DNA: TGTGCCTGGAGTGTATTAGCTTTCTATGGCTACACCTTC.